Presented here are 17 T cell receptor beta chains from one specimen sequenced in a study of Graves' ophthalmopathy and Graves' hyperthyroidism. RNA transcripts were the source from which TCR beta CDR3 regions were amplified. The first round was an RT-PCR with HTBI primers, and the second round was a multiplex PCR. One entry per CDR3 protein results from TCRdb running MiXCR on the multiplex PCR reads. This sample has around 1,200,000 distinct CDR3 sequences; roughly 35% occur once, and the top ten carry 11%. The source material was peripheral blood or thyroid tissue (not recorded which). The receptors shown here come from an adult man with Graves' hyperthyroidism.

The rearrangement joins TRBV13 to TRBJ1-6; weak D call: TRBD1 (5 bases). Germline assignment: CDR1 PRHDT and CDR2 FYEKMQ (reference sequence). CDR3 size: 14 residues. V was clipped by 3 bases and J by 8 bases, with 11 bases between them. For the CDR3, the DNA is TGTGCCAGCAGCTTCCGGGACGAGGATTCACCCCTCCACTTT. Translation gives CASSFRDEDSPLHF. The entire variable domain, with the rest obtained from reference TRBV13 and TRBJ1-6, is as follows: AAGVIQSPRHLIKEKRETATLKCYPIPRHDTVYWYQQGPGQDPQFLISFYEKMQSDKGSIPDRFSAQQFSDYHSELNMSSLELGDSALYFCASSFRDEDSPLHFGNGTRLTVT.

In the case of this clonotype: This clone may be a read error of a much larger clone one base away. The chain is built from TRBV29-1 and TRBJ1-2, with unresolved D. The CDR3 sequence is 12 residues long. Trimming took 7 bases from V and 2 from J, leaving 11 bases between them. CDR1 SQVTM and CDR2 ANQGSEA come from the germline V gene. The CDR3 loop is CSAVALNYGYTF. In DNA form, the CDR3 reads TGCAGCGCTGTAGCCCTCAACTATGGCTACACCTTC.

The genes are TRBV7-9 and TRBJ2-5; maybe TRBD1 (6 bases). The V end was cut by 6 bases, the J end by 4 bases, with 18 bases between. The germline CDR1 and CDR2 sequences are SEHNR and FQNEAQ (reference sequence). This CDR3 is 15 amino acids long. The CDR3 bases are TGTGCCAGCAGTGCTAGAGTACAGGGTGGAGAGACCCAGTACTTC. It translates to CASSARVQGGETQYF. Full variable domain (missing parts from reference TRBV7-9 and TRBJ2-5): DTGVSQNPRHKITKRGQNVTFRCDPISEHNRLYWYRQTLGQGPEFLTYFQNEAQLEKSRLLSDRFSAERPKGSFSTLEIQRTEQGDSAMYLCASSARVQGGETQYFGPGTRLLVL.

CDR3 nucleotides: TGCAGCGTTGAAGCGGGGGCGGACAGGAGTAACTATGGCTACACCTTC. This codes for CSVEAGADRSNYGYTF. The chain combines TRBV29-1 with TRBJ1-2; the match to TRBD1 covers 7 bases. Trimming at V came to 1 base and at J to 1 base, leaving 9 bases not matched to a gene. Looked up from germline, CDR1 is SQVTM and CDR2 is ANQGSEA. CDR3 length equals 16 residues.

This clonotype has only a few counts. This sequence joins TRBV3-1 and TRBJ1-6, with 8 bases fitting TRBD1. Germline V lookup: CDR1 LGHDT, CDR2 YNNKEL (reference sequence). The length of the CDR3 is 14 residues. Unmatched junction bases numbered 8, after V lost 7 bases and J lost 9 bases. The CDR3 DNA reads TGTGCCAGCAACACTGGACAGGGAGGTTCACCCCTCCACTTT. Translated: CASNTGQGGSPLHF.

This clonotype was recorded many times. The V gene is TRBV5-1, the J gene TRBJ1-5; the match to TRBD1 covers 10 bases. Trimming removed 0 bases from V and 5 bases from J; junction bases left unmatched: 5. From germline, CDR1 is SGHRS and CDR2 YFSETQ. The CDR3 covers 16 residues. The DNA for the CDR3 is TGCGCCAGCAGCTTGGGGGACAGGGGTCATGATCAGCCCCAGCATTTT. Its protein product is CASSLGDRGHDQPQHF.

The table lists this clonotype with many counts. The V gene is TRBV2, the J gene TRBJ2-5; 10 bases agree with TRBD1. The ends lost 4 bases at V and 5 bases at J; junction bases unmatched: 13. The CDR3 has 17 amino acids. The V gene's germline CDR1 is SNHLY and CDR2 FYNNEI. The CDR3 DNA reads TGTGCCAGCAGTGGAGAATCGGACAGGGGGTTTTGGGAGACCCAGTACTTC. Protein: CASSGESDRGFWETQYF.

The chain combines TRBV29-1 with TRBJ1-1, with D tentatively TRBD1 (6 bases). With 6 bases removed from V and 0 bases from J, the gap between germline ends came to 14 bases. CDR1 and CDR2 (germline): SQVTM, ANQGSEA. The CDR3 contains 14 residues. The CDR3, as DNA: TGCAGCGTCGTGGACAGACTTATGAACACTGAAGCTTTCTTT. Protein product: CSVVDRLMNTEAFF.

Points on this clonotype: A much larger clone lies one base from this, so it may be a read error. The chain links TRBV29-1 to TRBJ1-4; D gene uncertain. Germline-derived CDR1 and CDR2 are SQVTM and ANQGSEA. This CDR3 spans 14 amino acids. Trimming removed 6 bases from V and 0 bases from J, with 11 bases in between. CDR3 residues: CSVISAATNEKLFF. Written as DNA, the CDR3 is TGCAGCGTGATATCAGCGGCAACTAATGAAAAACTGTTTTTT.

The J gene is TRBJ2-2, the V gene TRBV11-1; D call uncertain. Germline CDR1 is SGHAT and CDR2 is FQDESV (reference sequence). V was pared by 6 bases and J by 5 bases, with 16 bases between. The CDR3 covers 15 residues. This CDR3 reads CASSPIGRGTGELFF. CDR3 sequence (DNA): TGTGCCAGCAGTCCCATCGGACGAGGAACCGGGGAGCTGTTTTTT.

This chain connects TRBV7-8 to TRBJ1-1, with D perhaps matching TRBD1 (5 bases). The CDR3 has 15 amino acids. Per the germline V gene, CDR1 is SGHVS and CDR2 is FQNEAQ. V dropped 1 base and J dropped 3 bases, with 12 bases sitting between them. The CDR3 DNA follows: TGTGCCAGCAGCTTAGTTGCAGGGCCCTACACTGAAGCTTTCTTT. Its translation is CASSLVAGPYTEAFF.

The V call is TRBV14, the J call TRBJ1-2; D is ambiguous. This CDR3 region has 15 residues. Germline CDR1 and CDR2: SGHDN and FVKESK. V lost 8 bases and J 3 bases, leaving 19 bases between the germline ends. CDR3 DNA sequence: TGTGCCAGCTCACCACCGGGAAGGGAGGACTATGGCTACACCTTC. Amino acids: CASSPPGREDYGYTF.

This clonotype was observed many times. The chain joins TRBV10-3 to TRBJ2-7; no clear D gene. V gave up 6 bases and J gave up 3 bases, with 15 bases separating them. Germline V gene lookup returns CDR1 ENHRY and CDR2 SYGVKD. The length of the CDR3 is 14 residues. CDR3 loop: CAIRPRSGIYEQYF. The CDR3 DNA reads as TGTGCCATCAGGCCCAGAAGTGGGATCTACGAGCAGTACTTC.

This sequence joins TRBV7-2 and TRBJ1-1; 8 positions agree with TRBD1. Germline CDR1 is SGHTA and CDR2 is FQGNSA. V trimming: 5 bases; J trimming: 6 bases; junction bases outside the gene matches: 11. There are 15 residues in the CDR3. DNA for the CDR3: TGTGCCAGCAGCGACCCGGGACAGGCTATCCCTGAAGCTTTCTTT. Protein: CASSDPGQAIPEAFF. Filled out from reference TRBV7-2 and TRBJ1-1, the complete variable domain reads GAGVSQSPSNKVTEKGKDVELRCDPISGHTALYWYRQSLGQGLEFLIYFQGNSAPDKSGLPSDRFSAERTGGSVSTLTIQRTQQEDSAVYLCASSDPGQAIPEAFFGQGTRLTVV.

The genes are TRBV7-9 and TRBJ1-6; D not certain. The CDR3 is made up of 13 amino acids. Germline V lookup: CDR1 SEHNR, CDR2 FQNEAQ (reference sequence). Trimming took 5 bases from V and 9 from J, leaving 11 bases between them. The DNA of the CDR3 is TGTGCCAGCAGCGGGGTTGGCGGTTCACCCCTCCACTTT. Residues: CASSGVGGSPLHF.

Note on this clonotype: It is likely a read error, because the conserved phenylalanine at the end of the CDR3 is missing. The J gene is TRBJ1-6, the V gene TRBV20-1, with a possible D match to TRBD1 (6 bases). This CDR3 spans 14 amino acids. Looked up from germline, CDR1 is DFQATT and CDR2 is SNEGSKA (reference sequence). The V gene lost 4 bases and the J gene lost 5 bases, with 12 bases spanning the gap. CDR3 bases: TGCAGTGCTACACAGGGACTTAATAATTCACCCCTCCACCTT. It specifies CSATQGLNNSPLHL.

This rearrangement joins TRBV20-1 to TRBJ2-7; 8 bases are shared with TRBD2. This CDR3 has 14 residues. In germline, CDR1 is DFQATT, CDR2 SNEGSKA (reference sequence). The trim removed 3 bases at V and 2 bases at J, leaving 6 bases unmatched. The DNA of the CDR3 is TGCAGTGCTAGGAGCGGGAGATACCCCTACGAGCAGTACTTC. Translation: CSARSGRYPYEQYF.